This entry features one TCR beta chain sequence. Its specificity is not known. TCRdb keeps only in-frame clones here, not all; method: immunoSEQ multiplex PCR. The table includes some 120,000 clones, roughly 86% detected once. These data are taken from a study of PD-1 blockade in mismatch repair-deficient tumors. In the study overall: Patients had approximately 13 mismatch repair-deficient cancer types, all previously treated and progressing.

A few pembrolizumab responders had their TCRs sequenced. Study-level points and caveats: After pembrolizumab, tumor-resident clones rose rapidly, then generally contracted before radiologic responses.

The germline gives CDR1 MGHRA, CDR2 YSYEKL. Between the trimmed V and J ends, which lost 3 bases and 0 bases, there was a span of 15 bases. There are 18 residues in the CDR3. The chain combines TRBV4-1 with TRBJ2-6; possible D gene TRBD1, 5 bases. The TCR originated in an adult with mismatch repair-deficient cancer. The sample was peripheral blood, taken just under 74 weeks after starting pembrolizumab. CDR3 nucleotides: TGCGCCAGCAGCCACGGTATGGGGCGCGGCTCTGGGGCCAACGTCCTGACTTTC. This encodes CASSHGMGRGSGANVLTF.